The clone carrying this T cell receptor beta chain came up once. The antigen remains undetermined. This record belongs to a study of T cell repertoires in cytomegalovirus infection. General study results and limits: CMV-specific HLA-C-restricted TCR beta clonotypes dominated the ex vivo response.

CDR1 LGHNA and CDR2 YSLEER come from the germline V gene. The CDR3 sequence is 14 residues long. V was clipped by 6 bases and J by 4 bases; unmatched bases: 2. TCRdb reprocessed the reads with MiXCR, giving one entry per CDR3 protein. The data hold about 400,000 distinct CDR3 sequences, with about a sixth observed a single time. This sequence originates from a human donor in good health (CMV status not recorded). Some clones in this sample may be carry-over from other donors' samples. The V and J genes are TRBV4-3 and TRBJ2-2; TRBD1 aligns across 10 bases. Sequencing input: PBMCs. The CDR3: CASRTGGFTGELFF. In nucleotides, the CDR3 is TGCGCCAGCAGGACAGGGGGCTTCACCGGGGAGCTGTTTTTT.